The clone carrying this TCR beta chain is a singleton in its sample. The record originates from a study of PD-L1 blockade in urothelial cancer. Noted time point: pretreatment peripheral blood. Locally advanced or metastatic urothelial carcinoma was diagnosed in the patients. Individual patients had between 1 and 8 samples, taken pretreatment and on-treatment. Germline lookup yields CDR1 SGHNT and CDR2 YENEEA. V was shortened by 1 base and J by 1 base, with 14 bases between the two germline ends. CDR3 length equals 18 residues. Into every PCR, synthetic TCR analog templates were spiked. Profiled with immunoSEQ multiplex PCR; TCRdb holds only in-frame clones, not every one. The sample has about 72,000 clones, about 86% seen once.

The sequence derives from a man aged 60 to 69 with urothelial cancer. The material sequenced was PBMCs, taken around atezolizumab (anti-PD-L1) treatment. This chain links TRBV11-3 with TRBJ1-6, with D uncertain. As DNA, the CDR3 is TGTGCCAGCAGCTTAGTTCGGACCGCGGGGTCCTATAATTCACCCCTCCACTTT. It encodes CASSLVRTAGSYNSPLHF.